This paragraph covers one T cell receptor beta chain sequence. This clonotype was recorded many times. Its antigen remains undetermined. Qualities for individual bases were not recorded, and no much larger clone is one base off. This record comes from a study of human T cells and chemical hapten exposure (dated by TCRdb to the early 2020s). Regarding the study in general: For sensitization, 2% DPC in acetone was applied to an approximately 2 cm by approximately 2 cm area of upper inner arm skin. Weekly therapeutic DPC doses were additionally applied to the scalp of patients throughout the roughly 24-week study period. Patient blood was sampled pre-sensitization (week 0) and at 2, 6 and about 24 weeks after DPC sensitization. In alopecia patients, the study followed how the peripheral blood TCR repertoire changed in vivo over primary and secondary sensitization to diphenylcyclopropenone (DPC), a hapten. Most of the patients in the cohort were female, and the cohort covered alopecia areata with under or over 50% scalp involvement, alopecia totalis and alopecia universalis. The libraries were sequenced as a pool, and the TCR yield per sample differed mostly because of small variations in library volumes within the pool. Patch tests used Finn chambers with 0.01% DPC on the upper back, scored after 6 days by International Contact Dermatitis Research Group standards. Roughly 30 alopecia patients provided blood for TCR sequencing at one to four time points (pre-sensitization, 2, 6 and 24 weeks). Paper-wide results and their limitations: Significantly more large CDR3 similarity clusters were formed by expanded TCRs than by pre-sensitization or healthy control sets, consistent with antigen-driven responses. Repeated subsampling changed both the strength of the expansion versus patch-test correlation and the threshold at which the correlation became significant. Because every patient had alopecia, a presumed autoimmune disease, the patients' immune response might differ from that of healthy individuals. Patch test score was positively correlated with the number of PT1 expanded TCRs, with significance at thresholds 8, 16 and 32 but not at 4. DPC sensitization did not change the number of TCRs with a frequency above 1 in 1000, and there was no evidence of changes in global repertoire structure.

Receptor amplification or capture employed RACE. TCRdb shows the sequencer as NextSeq 500. During library preparation, unique molecular identifiers were attached to individual cDNA molecules so that TCRs could be counted quantitatively and reproducibly. Both TCR alpha and TCR beta chains were sequenced from each blood RNA sample. Regarding the original processing steps: The median number of TCRs per sample was 95,638, ranging from 23,224 to 690,600. V, J and CDR3 annotation of the TCR reads was carried out using the Decombinator software suite. For PS versus PT1 abundance plots, all samples were subsampled to the same number of TCRs (28,000). Expanded TCRs were defined as absent before sensitization and observed at least eight times at the 2-week time point. TCRdb trimmed public reads at Q25 via fastp, called clones via MiXCR and kept in-frame beta chains. Rows are unified per CDR3 protein, each entry keeping the most common DNA and genes. The V and J calls were determined by TCRdb, not by the authors. The sample includes 95,000 to 150,000 distinct CDR3 sequences, with approximately 13% observed a single time. Roughly 2.8% of the sample is in the top ten clones.

What this sample's time point label stands for: pre-sensitization, week 0. Taken with the paper, the label for treatment or condition translates to: therapeutic diphenylcyclopropenone sensitization with weekly scalp DPC. At each patch-test visit, blood was drawn before the patch test was applied. Patients were considered eligible if aged 18 to 70, diagnosed with alopecia and deemed suitable for DPC therapy, and patients were excluded if pregnant. Total RNA was extracted from unfractionated whole blood collected in Tempus Blood RNA tubes. CDR1 DFQATT and CDR2 SNEGSKA were looked up in the germline V gene (reference sequence). From the cysteine up to the phenylalanine, the CDR3 has a length of 11 residues. CDR3 DNA only is kept here, 33 bases in frame from base 1. Trimming takes 4 bases from V and 4 bases from J, and the germline ends sit 7 bases apart.

This TCR came from a woman in her late teens or twenties with alopecia areata. Some clones in this sample may be carry-over from other donors' samples. The specimen comprised whole blood, sampled in connection with sensitization to the hapten diphenylcyclopropenone (DPC). Recombination joined TRBV20-1 with TRBJ1-1, with the D segment identity uncertain. The nucleotide sequence reads TGCAGTGCTATCTCGGGCACTGAAGCTTTCTTT. Protein translation: CSAISGTEAFF.